The clone carrying this T cell receptor beta chain was counted only a few times. Its antigen is unidentified. These data belong to a study of T cells after yellow fever vaccination. Study-wide results and limits: A weaker but faster secondary response was observed, peaking on day 5 versus 15. Abundant contaminating clonotypes from the bulk population could appear in FACS-sorted repertoires. Subsequent to the booster, the majority of primary-vaccination clones reappeared (under 98% CD4, around 85% CD8). The CD4 and CD8 compartments had a small share of their clonotypes in common.

CDR1 is LGHDT and CDR2 is YNNKEL in the germline V gene (reference sequence). The CDR3 has 16 amino acids. Trimming took 4 bases from V and 5 from J; bases not matched to a gene: 11. From the 5' RACE reads, TCRdb called clonotypes with MiXCR, one entry per CDR3 protein. The data show about 320,000 distinct CDR3 sequences, about 10% seen once. The sequence derives from a man aged 18-30 years who received the YFV17D yellow fever vaccine. The chain links TRBV3-1 to TRBJ2-4; 7 bases agree with TRBD2. Source: CD4+ T cells sorted from PBMCs, taken 45 days after the yellow fever booster vaccination. The DNA of the CDR3 is TGTGCCAGCAGCCGAATCGCGGGGGACCAGGAAAACATTCAGTACTTC. Translating gives CASSRIAGDQENIQYF.